These 26 T cell receptor beta chains were sequenced from one sample in a study of PD-1 blockade in classical Hodgkin lymphoma. Sequencing was performed with immunoSEQ multiplex PCR; in TCRdb, only in-frame clones are kept and a portion is missing. Altogether tens of thousands of clones are present, 89% being singletons, with the ten largest covering around a tenth. In every patient, relapse followed autologous stem cell transplantation, while exposure to brentuximab vedotin differed. Sequencing was performed on peripheral blood mononuclear cells (PBMCs), taken before the second cycle of nivolumab. The receptors come from a human donor with classical Hodgkin lymphoma.

V is TRBV18 and J is TRBJ2-7, with 8 bases aligning to TRBD1. The CDR3 loop spans 16 amino acids. Trimming took 3 bases from V and 6 from J; bases not matched to a gene: 13. Germline assignment: CDR1 KGHSH and CDR2 LQKENI. The CDR3 DNA is TGTGCCAGCTCACCTAGACAGGGGAATTCGGATGGCGAGCAGTACTTC. Its translation is CASSPRQGNSDGEQYF.

The DNA for the CDR3 is TGTGCCAGTAGTTTTGGACAGGTAGTGGTCAATGAGCAGTTCTTC. It translates to CASSFGQVVVNEQFF. This sequence joins TRBV19 and TRBJ2-1, with 7 bases that match TRBD1. This CDR3 is built from 15 residues. Unmatched junction bases numbered 10, after V lost 5 bases and J lost 6 bases. The germline CDR1 and CDR2 sequences are LNHDA and SQIVND (reference sequence).

This sequence joins TRBV7-9 and TRBJ2-7; D is perhaps TRBD1 (5 bases). CDR3 size: 13 residues. CDR1 is SEHNR, CDR2 FQNEAQ, per germline (reference sequence). The V end lost 5 bases, the J end lost 3 bases, and 11 bases lay between the germline ends. This CDR3 is CASSQQDNYEQYF. The DNA for the CDR3 is TGTGCCAGCAGCCAGCAGGACAACTACGAGCAGTACTTC.

The chain is built from TRBV28 and TRBJ1-2; tentative D call: TRBD1 (5 bases). Germline V lookup: CDR1 MDHEN, CDR2 SYDVKM. Trimming left V 4 bases short and J 6 bases short, with 15 bases between. The CDR3 is 14 amino acids. As DNA, the CDR3 is TGTGCCAGCAGTTCCCCCGGGGCGCCGGATGGCTACACCTTC. It encodes CASSSPGAPDGYTF.

The chain uses TRBV18 and TRBJ2-7; TRBD2 might be the D (6 bases). Deletions cut 3 bases from V and 0 bases from J, with 15 bases between. Germline CDR1 reads KGHSH; CDR2 reads LQKENI. This CDR3 contains 16 residues. CDR3 sequence reads: CASSPGSGRPSYEQYF. The CDR3 coding sequence is TGTGCCAGCTCACCCGGGAGCGGCCGACCCTCCTACGAGCAGTACTTC.

The chain employs TRBV7-8 and TRBJ2-7; D call uncertain. CDR1 is SGHVS and CDR2 is FQNEAQ in the germline V gene. With 2 bases removed from V and 0 bases from J, the gap between germline ends came to 2 bases. This CDR3 is 12 amino acids long. The CDR3 reads CASSLFSYEQYF. In nucleotides, the CDR3 is TGTGCCAGCAGCTTATTCTCCTACGAGCAGTACTTC.

This chain uses TRBV28 with TRBJ1-5; 7 bases agree with TRBD1. The CDR3 length is 17 residues. Trimming at V came to 7 bases and at J to 5 bases, leaving 17 bases not matched to a gene. Germline V CDR1 and CDR2: MDHEN, SYDVKM. CDR3 coding DNA: TGTGCCAGCAACAACCCCGGACAGGTTCGGCGGTATCAGCCCCAGCATTTT. This translates into CASNNPGQVRRYQPQHF.

The chain uses TRBV19 and TRBJ2-5; D call uncertain. The CDR3 is made up of 13 amino acids. Trimming shortened V by 1 base and J by 2 bases, and 5 bases separated the two germline ends. In germline, CDR1 is LNHDA, CDR2 SQIVND (reference sequence). CDR3 amino acids: CASSIASQETQYF. CDR3 in DNA: TGTGCCAGTAGTATAGCCAGTCAAGAGACCCAGTACTTC.

The CDR3 loop reads CARGTGSNEQFF. CDR3 DNA sequence: TGTGCCAGGGGGACAGGCAGCAATGAGCAGTTCTTC. The rearrangement joins TRBV30 to TRBJ2-1; the match to TRBD1 covers 8 bases. V was clipped by 8 bases and J by 6 bases; unmatched bases: 6. The length of the CDR3 is 12 residues. Germline CDR1 and CDR2: GTSNPN and SVGIG (reference sequence).

The chain employs TRBV7-6 and TRBJ2-7; no reliable D call. Between the trimmed V and J ends, which lost 3 bases and 7 bases, there was a span of 19 bases. The CDR3 length is 15 residues. Germline CDR1 is SGHVS and CDR2 is FNYEAQ. Here the CDR3 reads CASSLGHNDMGEQYF. CDR3 DNA sequence: TGTGCCAGCAGCTTGGGTCACAACGACATGGGGGAGCAGTACTTC.

CDR3 residues: CASRGAPSYEQYF. The CDR3 DNA sequence: TGTGCCAGCAGGGGGGCGCCTTCCTACGAGCAGTACTTC. This rearrangement joins TRBV2 to TRBJ2-7, with D perhaps matching TRBD1 (6 bases). The CDR3 has 13 residues. CDR1 and CDR2 from the germline V gene are SNHLY and FYNNEI. V lost 6 bases and J 1 base, leaving 10 bases between the germline ends.

The chain uses TRBV19 and TRBJ1-5; 8 bases are a match to TRBD1. V was clipped by 5 bases and J by 15 bases; unmatched bases: 15. The CDR3 is 14 amino acids. Germline V gives CDR1 LNHDA, CDR2 SQIVND (reference sequence). CDR3: CASSPRDRSNVWHF. In nucleotides, the CDR3 is TGTGCCAGTAGTCCTCGGGACAGGTCCAACGTTTGGCATTTT.

The rearrangement uses TRBV28 and TRBJ2-1; D not certain. Trimming took 4 bases from V and 9 from J, leaving 25 bases between them. CDR3 length equals 17 residues. The V gene's germline CDR1 is MDHEN and CDR2 SYDVKM. CDR3 nucleotide sequence: TGTGCCAGCAGTTCACACGGGTTTGGGCAGCCGAGATTTGAGCAGTTCTTC. Translating gives CASSSHGFGQPRFEQFF.

The gene calls are TRBV27 and TRBJ2-1; D is undetermined. The V and J ends lost 0 bases and 5 bases respectively, with 2 bases between them. The CDR3 covers 12 residues. Germline CDR1 reads MNHEY; CDR2 reads SMNVEV (reference sequence). The CDR3 reads CASSLSHNEQFF. The CDR3 DNA reads as TGTGCCAGCAGTTTATCCCACAATGAGCAGTTCTTC.

The chain is built from TRBV10-3 and TRBJ2-7, with a possible D match to TRBD2 (5 bases). The length of the CDR3 is 14 residues. Germline assignment: CDR1 ENHRY and CDR2 SYGVKD. The germline V and J ends were trimmed by 4 bases and 2 bases, with 12 bases remaining between them. CDR3 sequence reads: CAISATSPTYEQYF. The CDR3 nucleotides are TGTGCCATCAGTGCCACTAGTCCTACCTACGAGCAGTACTTC.

J is TRBJ2-7 and V is TRBV2, with D uncertain. Looked up from germline, CDR1 is SNHLY and CDR2 is FYNNEI. Trimming stripped 6 bases from V and 0 bases from J, with 12 bases between. The CDR3 contains 14 residues. As DNA, the CDR3 is TGTGCCAGCAGCGCTCTTACATTCTCCTACGAGCAGTACTTC. As protein: CASSALTFSYEQYF.

The CDR3 DNA reads TGCAGCGTTGGTGCGGGTTTCACAGATACGCAGTATTTT. This codes for CSVGAGFTDTQYF. The chain carries TRBV29-1 and TRBJ2-3, with D possibly matching TRBD2 (5 bases). This CDR3 is built from 13 residues. The V and J ends lost 4 bases and 2 bases respectively, with 10 bases between them. Germline lookup yields CDR1 SQVTM and CDR2 ANQGSEA.

The chain uses TRBV5-1 and TRBJ2-2, with 9 bases fitting TRBD1. There are 14 residues in the CDR3. The ends lost 0 bases at V and 6 bases at J; junction bases unmatched: 0. Per germline, CDR1 SGHRS and CDR2 YFSETQ. The CDR3 sequence: CASSLGQGAGELFF. The DNA for the CDR3 is TGCGCCAGCAGCTTGGGACAGGGGGCCGGGGAGCTGTTTTTT.

This chain links TRBV6-5 with TRBJ2-5, with D possibly TRBD2 on 6 matching bases. Germline CDR1 and CDR2: MNHEY and SVGAGI. The CDR3 is 15 amino acids. Trimming shortened V by 6 bases and J by 4 bases, and 18 bases separated the two germline ends. Written as DNA, the CDR3 is TGTGCCAGCAGCCCTGGACTACCCGTATCAGAGACCCAGTACTTC. This sequence encodes CASSPGLPVSETQYF.

This rearrangement joins TRBV6-5 to TRBJ2-2; 7 bases agree with TRBD1. CDR3 length: 16 amino acids. CDR1 and CDR2 (germline): MNHEY, SVGAGI. V lost 2 bases, J lost 6 bases, and 9 bases stayed unmatched. The CDR3 DNA sequence: TGTGCCAGCAGTTACCTAGGACAGGCAGGGTCCGGGGAGCTGTTTTTT. This gives the protein CASSYLGQAGSGELFF.

V is TRBV28 and J is TRBJ2-7; D is uncertain. The CDR3 spans 14 residues. The germline CDR1 and CDR2 sequences are MDHEN and SYDVKM. Between the trimmed V and J ends, which lost 2 bases and 0 bases, there was a span of 8 bases. CDR3: CASSLALDSYEQYF. CDR3 coding DNA: TGTGCCAGCAGTTTAGCCTTAGACTCCTACGAGCAGTACTTC.

The rearrangement links TRBV19 to TRBJ2-2; D gene ambiguous. The CDR3 runs 12 residues. CDR1 and CDR2 (germline): LNHDA, SQIVND (reference sequence). V shed 10 bases and J shed 3 bases, with 9 bases lying between them. The CDR3 here is CATRWDTGELFF. CDR3 DNA sequence: TGTGCCACCAGATGGGACACCGGGGAGCTGTTTTTT.

The chain uses TRBV19 and TRBJ2-5, with D perhaps TRBD2 (5 bases). In germline, CDR1 is LNHDA, CDR2 SQIVND (reference sequence). CDR3 length equals 13 residues. The germline V and J ends were trimmed by 4 bases and 7 bases, with 13 bases remaining between them. CDR3 protein: CASSTVQAGTQYF. The CDR3 bases are TGTGCCAGTAGTACAGTCCAGGCGGGGACCCAGTACTTC.

This chain links TRBV29-1 with TRBJ1-1; D is ambiguous. The V and J ends lost 3 bases and 4 bases respectively, with 9 bases between them. Germline loops: CDR1 SQVTM, CDR2 ANQGSEA. This CDR3 is 12 amino acids long. This chain's CDR3 is CSVDSQSTEAFF. DNA for the CDR3: TGCAGCGTTGATAGCCAGAGCACTGAAGCTTTCTTT.

This clone has only one observation. CDR3 amino acids: CASSLVGNEQFF. The CDR3 nucleotides read TGTGCCAGCAGCTTAGTCGGCAATGAGCAGTTCTTC. The chain carries TRBV7-9 and TRBJ2-1; D is unclear. The CDR3 loop spans 12 amino acids. CDR1 SEHNR and CDR2 FQNEAQ come from the germline V gene (reference sequence). V shed 1 base and J shed 6 bases, with 4 bases lying between them. Full variable domain (rest looked up from reference TRBV7-9 and TRBJ2-1): DTGVSQNPRHKITKRGQNVTFRCDPISEHNRLYWYRQTLGQGPEFLTYFQNEAQLEKSRLLSDRFSAERPKGSFSTLEIQRTEQGDSAMYLCASSLVGNEQFFGPGTRLTVL.

This chain joins TRBV19 and TRBJ2-1; D is perhaps TRBD2 (6 bases). Germline V gene lookup returns CDR1 LNHDA and CDR2 SQIVND (reference sequence). There are 15 residues in the CDR3. Trimming shortened V by 1 base and J by 6 bases, and 13 bases separated the two germline ends. CDR3 loop: CASSIGESGSNEQFF. The CDR3 DNA is TGTGCCAGTAGTATAGGGGAGAGCGGGTCCAATGAGCAGTTCTTC.